Listed below are T cell receptor beta chains from one sample, sequenced in a study of CD8 T cells in ankylosing spondylitis. Each CDR3 protein is one row after TCRdb ran MiXCR on the 5' RACE reads. The sample lists about 440,000 distinct CDR3 sequences, approximately 17% seen once, with approximately 0.93% in the top ten. Material: blood, either unsorted or a sorted T cell fraction (not recorded which). The receptors here all came from a male donor with ankylosing spondylitis. CDR3s include the opening cysteine and the closing phenylalanine or tryptophan. A D gene is named only where the DNA matches it firmly. The size entry is marked missing in some rows and otherwise reads once, few, many or a size class.

d_gene: .
j_gene: TRBJ2-4
abundance: few
v_gene: TRBV10-3
CDR3aa: CASRNAENIQYF
CDR3nt: TGTGCCTCGAGGAACGCAGAAAACATTCAGTACTTC

d_gene: TRBD1
j_gene: TRBJ1-4
abundance: .
v_gene: TRBV20-1
CDR3aa: CSARGQGYEKLFF
CDR3nt: TGCAGTGCTAGAGGACAGGGGTATGAAAAACTGTTTTTT

d_gene: .
j_gene: TRBJ2-1
abundance: .
v_gene: TRBV5-6
CDR3aa: CASSLGLQPYNEQFF
CDR3nt: TGTGCCAGCAGCTTAGGGTTGCAGCCCTACAATGAGCAGTTCTTC

d_gene: .
j_gene: TRBJ2-3
abundance: .
v_gene: TRBV12-3/TRBV12-4
CDR3aa: CASRGASTDTQYF
CDR3nt: TGTGCCAGCAGGGGAGCTAGCACAGATACGCAGTATTTT

d_gene: TRBD1
j_gene: TRBJ1-5
abundance: few
v_gene: TRBV5-1
CDR3aa: CASSPAAGGLGQPQHF
CDR3nt: TGCGCCAGCAGCCCGGCAGCAGGGGGCCTTGGTCAGCCCCAGCATTTT

d_gene: .
j_gene: TRBJ1-1
abundance: few
v_gene: TRBV2
CDR3aa: CASSVSRRNTEAFF
CDR3nt: TGTGCCAGCAGTGTCTCCCGGCGGAACACTGAAGCTTTCTTT

d_gene: TRBD2
j_gene: TRBJ2-7
abundance: few
v_gene: TRBV7-6
CDR3aa: CASSGGTSGAYEQYF
CDR3nt: TGTGCCAGCAGCGGGGGGACTAGCGGGGCCTACGAGCAGTACTTC

d_gene: .
j_gene: TRBJ2-7
abundance: few
v_gene: TRBV2
CDR3aa: CASRQVQYEQYF
CDR3nt: TGTGCCAGCCGACAGGTCCAGTACGAGCAGTACTTC

d_gene: TRBD2
j_gene: TRBJ2-7
abundance: .
v_gene: TRBV18
CDR3aa: CASSREASGSYEQYF
CDR3nt: TGTGCCAGCTCCCGCGAGGCTAGCGGGTCGTACGAGCAGTACTTC

d_gene: .
j_gene: TRBJ1-1
abundance: .
v_gene: TRBV4-1
CDR3aa: CASSQEEGTEAFF
CDR3nt: TGCGCCAGCAGCCAAGAGGAGGGAACTGAAGCTTTCTTT

d_gene: .
j_gene: TRBJ2-3
abundance: .
v_gene: TRBV9
CDR3aa: CASSVGPPGDTQYF
CDR3nt: TGTGCCAGCAGCGTAGGGCCCCCCGGGGATACGCAGTATTTT

d_gene: .
j_gene: TRBJ2-1
abundance: .
v_gene: TRBV20-1
CDR3aa: CSARDPGRSEGNEQFF
CDR3nt: TGCAGTGCTAGAGACCCCGGCCGCAGTGAAGGTAATGAGCAGTTCTTC

d_gene: TRBD2
j_gene: TRBJ2-1
abundance: few
v_gene: TRBV7-8
CDR3aa: CASSLGFRGGMDEQFF
CDR3nt: TGTGCCAGCAGCTTAGGCTTTCGGGGAGGGATGGATGAGCAGTTCTTC

d_gene: .
j_gene: TRBJ2-1
abundance: few
v_gene: TRBV20-1
CDR3aa: CSASGFGASVYNEQFF
CDR3nt: TGCAGTGCTAGTGGCTTTGGGGCTAGCGTCTACAATGAGCAGTTCTTC

d_gene: .
j_gene: TRBJ2-5
abundance: .
v_gene: TRBV20-1
CDR3aa: CSARFRASETQYF
CDR3nt: TGCAGTGCTAGATTTAGGGCTAGTGAGACCCAGTACTTC

d_gene: .
j_gene: TRBJ1-4
abundance: few
v_gene: TRBV6-1
CDR3aa: CASMSGGANEKLFF
CDR3nt: TGTGCCAGCATGTCGGGGGGAGCTAATGAAAAACTGTTTTTT

d_gene: TRBD2
j_gene: TRBJ2-7
abundance: .
v_gene: TRBV25-1
CDR3aa: CASSEGGGRLYEQYF
CDR3nt: TGTGCCAGCAGTGAAGGGGGCGGGAGGTTATACGAGCAGTACTTC

d_gene: TRBD2
j_gene: TRBJ2-1
abundance: many
v_gene: TRBV5-1
CDR3aa: CASSLRQSGGDGNEQFF
CDR3nt: TGCGCCAGCAGCTTGAGGCAAAGCGGGGGGGATGGAAATGAGCAGTTCTTC

d_gene: .
j_gene: TRBJ1-6
abundance: few
v_gene: TRBV6-6
CDR3aa: CASRGPSGSPLHF
CDR3nt: TGTGCCAGCAGGGGACCCTCGGGGTCACCCCTCCACTTT

d_gene: .
j_gene: TRBJ1-1
abundance: .
v_gene: TRBV5-1
CDR3aa: CASSLEGFTNTEAFF
CDR3nt: TGCGCCAGCAGCTTGGAGGGGTTTACGAACACTGAAGCTTTCTTT

d_gene: .
j_gene: TRBJ1-1
abundance: .
v_gene: TRBV12-3/TRBV12-4
CDR3aa: CASSLLRHAAFF
CDR3nt: TGTGCCAGCAGTTTACTTAGACACGCAGCTTTCTTT

d_gene: .
j_gene: TRBJ2-2
abundance: few
v_gene: TRBV5-1
CDR3aa: CASSSDTGSGRELFF
CDR3nt: TGCGCCAGCAGCTCGGATACAGGGTCCGGGAGGGAGCTGTTTTTT

d_gene: .
j_gene: TRBJ1-1
abundance: few
v_gene: TRBV6-1
CDR3aa: CASSEVDRNTEAFF
CDR3nt: TGTGCCAGCAGTGAAGTAGACAGGAACACTGAAGCTTTCTTT

d_gene: TRBD1
j_gene: TRBJ2-7
abundance: many
v_gene: TRBV7-2
CDR3aa: CASSFRDSGTSSYEQYF
CDR3nt: TGTGCCAGCAGCTTCCGGGACAGTGGAACCTCCTCCTACGAGCAGTACTTC

d_gene: .
j_gene: TRBJ1-3
abundance: few
v_gene: TRBV2
CDR3aa: CASTGAGNTIYF
CDR3nt: TGTGCCAGCACCGGGGCGGGAAACACCATATATTTT

d_gene: TRBD2
j_gene: TRBJ2-7
abundance: .
v_gene: TRBV5-1
CDR3aa: CASSTRLAGGVYEQYF
CDR3nt: TGCGCCAGCAGCACAAGACTAGCGGGGGGCGTCTACGAGCAGTACTTC

d_gene: .
j_gene: TRBJ2-7
abundance: .
v_gene: TRBV28
CDR3aa: CASSLSLISGLYEQYF
CDR3nt: TGTGCCAGCAGTTTATCGTTAATTAGCGGCCTCTACGAGCAGTACTTC

d_gene: .
j_gene: TRBJ1-3
abundance: few
v_gene: TRBV5-1
CDR3aa: CASSARTDSGNTIYF
CDR3nt: TGCGCCAGCAGCGCCAGGACAGACTCTGGAAACACCATATATTTT

d_gene: .
j_gene: TRBJ2-7
abundance: .
v_gene: TRBV25-1
CDR3aa: CASSRPRTYSSYEQYF
CDR3nt: TGTGCCAGCAGTCGGCCCAGGACTTACTCTTCCTACGAGCAGTACTTC

d_gene: TRBD1
j_gene: TRBJ2-3
abundance: few
v_gene: TRBV12-3/TRBV12-4
CDR3aa: CASSSLIPLGTDSTDTQYF
CDR3nt: TGTGCCAGCAGCTCCCTAATCCCCCTAGGGACAGACAGCACAGATACGCAGTATTTT

d_gene: TRBD2
j_gene: TRBJ2-1
abundance: .
v_gene: TRBV2
CDR3aa: CPSSSSVSGSSYNEQFF
CDR3nt: TGTCCCAGCAGTTCTAGCGTTAGCGGGAGTTCCTACAATGAGCAGTTCTTC

d_gene: TRBD1
j_gene: TRBJ2-3
abundance: few
v_gene: TRBV5-6
CDR3aa: CASSQITTGNTDTQYF
CDR3nt: TGTGCCAGCAGCCAGATAACGACAGGGAACACAGATACGCAGTATTTT

d_gene: TRBD2
j_gene: TRBJ2-1
abundance: .
v_gene: TRBV27
CDR3aa: CASSLRGDNEQFF
CDR3nt: TGTGCCAGCAGTTTACGGGGGGACAATGAGCAGTTCTTC

d_gene: .
j_gene: TRBJ1-6
abundance: .
v_gene: TRBV3-1
CDR3aa: CASSLSRGPIGNSPLHF
CDR3nt: TGTGCCAGCAGCCTCTCCCGGGGACCCATCGGGAATTCACCCCTCCACTTT

d_gene: TRBD1
j_gene: TRBJ2-7
abundance: few
v_gene: TRBV4-1
CDR3aa: CASSQAPDRGEQYF
CDR3nt: TGCGCCAGCAGCCAAGCCCCGGACAGGGGCGAGCAGTACTTC

d_gene: .
j_gene: TRBJ2-5
abundance: .
v_gene: TRBV6-1
CDR3aa: CASSEVVGGYPPKTQYF
CDR3nt: TGTGCCAGCAGTGAAGTGGTTGGAGGGTATCCCCCCAAGACCCAGTACTTC

d_gene: TRBD2
j_gene: TRBJ2-5
abundance: few
v_gene: TRBV3-1
CDR3aa: CASSPSVASGDQETQYF
CDR3nt: TGTGCCAGCAGCCCAAGCGTCGCTAGCGGGGACCAAGAGACCCAGTACTTC

d_gene: .
j_gene: TRBJ2-1
abundance: .
v_gene: TRBV20-1
CDR3aa: CSARASGSKSYNEQFF
CDR3nt: TGCAGTGCTAGAGCTAGTGGGAGTAAATCCTACAATGAGCAGTTCTTC

d_gene: TRBD2
j_gene: TRBJ2-7
abundance: few
v_gene: TRBV12-3/TRBV12-4
CDR3aa: CARSPRFGRLAGFYEQYF
CDR3nt: TGTGCCCGCAGCCCACGATTCGGTCGACTAGCGGGATTCTACGAGCAGTACTTC

d_gene: .
j_gene: TRBJ1-1
abundance: .
v_gene: TRBV20-1
CDR3aa: CSAGGPANTEAFF
CDR3nt: TGCAGTGCTGGGGGACCGGCTAACACTGAAGCTTTCTTT

d_gene: .
j_gene: TRBJ1-4
abundance: .
v_gene: TRBV7-8
CDR3aa: CASGLWGGRGEKLFF
CDR3nt: TGTGCCAGCGGCTTATGGGGGGGCAGAGGTGAAAAACTGTTTTTT

d_gene: TRBD1
j_gene: TRBJ1-2
abundance: .
v_gene: TRBV5-1
CDR3aa: CASSKEGQGGNGYTF
CDR3nt: TGCGCCAGCAGCAAGGAGGGACAGGGGGGGAATGGCTACACCTTT

d_gene: .
j_gene: TRBJ1-2
abundance: few
v_gene: TRBV29-1
CDR3aa: CSVEVRGERGYTF
CDR3nt: TGCAGCGTTGAAGTTCGGGGCGAACGGGGCTACACCTTC

d_gene: TRBD2
j_gene: TRBJ2-7
abundance: .
v_gene: TRBV6-1
CDR3aa: CASRRTGLAGDEQYF
CDR3nt: TGTGCCAGCAGACGAACGGGACTAGCGGGAGACGAGCAGTACTTC

d_gene: TRBD1
j_gene: TRBJ2-2
abundance: few
v_gene: TRBV10-1
CDR3aa: CASRQGNGELFF
CDR3nt: TGCGCCAGTAGACAGGGGAACGGGGAGCTGTTTTTT

d_gene: TRBD1
j_gene: TRBJ2-1
abundance: .
v_gene: TRBV19
CDR3aa: CASSIPDRGANEQFF
CDR3nt: TGTGCCAGTAGTATTCCGGACAGGGGTGCCAATGAGCAGTTCTTC

d_gene: .
j_gene: TRBJ2-7
abundance: few
v_gene: TRBV3-1
CDR3aa: CASSHRQSSYEQYF
CDR3nt: TGTGCCAGCAGCCACCGACAGAGCTCCTACGAGCAGTACTTC

d_gene: .
j_gene: TRBJ1-1
abundance: many
v_gene: TRBV20-1
CDR3aa: CSARDSMNTEAFF
CDR3nt: TGCAGTGCTAGAGACAGCATGAACACTGAAGCTTTCTTT

d_gene: .
j_gene: TRBJ2-7
abundance: few
v_gene: TRBV7-2
CDR3aa: CASSLDSSYSYEQYF
CDR3nt: TGTGCCAGCAGCTTGGACAGCTCCTACTCCTACGAGCAGTACTTC

d_gene: .
j_gene: TRBJ2-7
abundance: few
v_gene: TRBV29-1
CDR3aa: CSVEGGTKSSYEQYF
CDR3nt: TGCAGCGTTGAAGGGGGAACGAAGAGCTCCTACGAGCAGTACTTC

d_gene: .
j_gene: TRBJ1-6
abundance: .
v_gene: TRBV12-3/TRBV12-4
CDR3aa: CASSLAGWDSPLHF
CDR3nt: TGTGCCAGCAGTTTAGCGGGGTGGGATTCACCCCTCCACTTT

d_gene: .
j_gene: TRBJ2-3
abundance: few
v_gene: TRBV10-3
CDR3aa: CAIRSGGRISDTQYF
CDR3nt: TGTGCCATCAGGAGTGGGGGGCGCATCTCAGATACGCAGTATTTT

d_gene: TRBD2
j_gene: TRBJ2-3
abundance: .
v_gene: TRBV6-1
CDR3aa: CASRRGDRSSTDTQYF
CDR3nt: TGTGCCAGCAGGCGGGGGGACCGGTCTAGCACAGATACGCAGTATTTT

d_gene: .
j_gene: TRBJ2-1
abundance: many
v_gene: TRBV29-1
CDR3aa: CSVGATYNEQFF
CDR3nt: TGCAGCGTTGGAGCGACCTACAATGAGCAGTTCTTC

d_gene: TRBD1
j_gene: TRBJ2-1
abundance: .
v_gene: TRBV7-9
CDR3aa: CASSLTGTVDNEQFF
CDR3nt: TGTGCCAGCAGCTTAACAGGGACAGTGGACAATGAGCAGTTCTTC

d_gene: TRBD2
j_gene: TRBJ2-2
abundance: .
v_gene: TRBV9
CDR3aa: CASSQEEIAGVTGELFF
CDR3nt: TGTGCCAGCAGCCAAGAGGAGATAGCGGGAGTCACCGGGGAGCTGTTTTTT

d_gene: TRBD1
j_gene: TRBJ2-7
abundance: few
v_gene: TRBV10-3
CDR3aa: CAISPGTASSYEQYF
CDR3nt: TGTGCCATCAGTCCCGGGACAGCGAGCTCCTACGAGCAGTACTTC

d_gene: TRBD2
j_gene: TRBJ2-1
abundance: .
v_gene: TRBV7-3
CDR3aa: CASSSQLTSGRARDPNEQFF
CDR3nt: TGTGCCAGCAGCTCCCAATTGACTAGCGGGAGGGCCAGGGATCCCAATGAGCAGTTCTTC

d_gene: .
j_gene: TRBJ2-1
abundance: .
v_gene: TRBV2
CDR3aa: CATRQRRAVNEQFF
CDR3nt: TGTGCCACGAGGCAACGGAGGGCGGTGAATGAGCAGTTCTTC